These 27 T cell receptor beta chains came from one sample sequenced in a study of blood T cells in healthy people across ages. Through a sample-barcoded 5' primer and a J-beta primer mix, a second PCR was run for about 7 to 12 cycles. TCRdb re-called the 5' RACE reads through MiXCR, storing one row per CDR3 protein. The sample holds some 1.4 million distinct CDR3 sequences, around two fifths seen once. What was sequenced was blood. These receptors were taken from a woman aged 18-30 years in good health.

This clonotype was detected only a few times. This chain connects TRBV6-6 to TRBJ2-3; TRBD2 is a possible D gene (6 bases). Trimming pared 0 bases from V and 1 base from J, leaving 14 bases between. The CDR3 contains 17 residues. CDR1 and CDR2 (germline): MNHNY, SVGAGI (reference sequence). CDR3: CASSYSSRGFGTDTQYF. For the CDR3, the DNA is TGTGCCAGCAGTTACTCCTCGCGGGGTTTTGGCACAGATACGCAGTATTTT.

This clonotype has a handful of counts. The chain has TRBV10-3 and TRBJ1-2; TRBD1 aligns across 7 bases. The CDR3 runs 16 residues. V shed 0 bases, J shed 3 bases, and the junction held 7 bases outside the gene matches. Germline V gives CDR1 ENHRY, CDR2 SYGVKD. CDR3 nucleotide sequence: TGTGCCATCAGTGAGTCCGAGACAGGGCTGGACTATGGCTACACCTTC. It is translated as CAISESETGLDYGYTF.

This clonotype was counted a few times. The rearrangement joins TRBV24-1 to TRBJ1-5, with TRBD1 matching 10 bases. The CDR3 is 17 amino acids. Germline V lookup: CDR1 KGHDR, CDR2 SFDVKD. The V and J ends lost 6 bases and 3 bases, in that order; junction bases with no gene match: 10. CDR3 amino acids: CATSMSGTGVNNQPQHF. The CDR3 DNA is TGTGCCACCAGTATGTCCGGGACAGGGGTTAACAATCAGCCCCAGCATTTT.

The chain employs TRBV9 and TRBJ2-1; 12 bases match TRBD2. J was trimmed by 6 bases and V by 4 bases; bases with no gene match: 5. This CDR3 is 15 amino acids long. CDR1 is SGDLS and CDR2 is YYNGEE in the germline V gene. The CDR3 DNA sequence: TGTGCCAGCAGCAACCTAGCGGGGGGGCGCAATGAGCAGTTCTTC. Translated, it gives CASSNLAGGRNEQFF.

J is TRBJ1-2 and V is TRBV20-1; D remains unclear. V gave up 3 bases and J gave up 11 bases, with 19 bases separating them. The length of the CDR3 is 13 residues. Germline V gene data show CDR1 as DFQATT and CDR2 as SNEGSKA (reference sequence). The CDR3 spells CSARAVETCDYTF. The CDR3 DNA sequence: TGCAGTGCTAGGGCGGTCGAAACATGCGATTACACCTTC.

This chain links TRBV21-1 with TRBJ2-7; TRBD1 is the table's D call, not checked against the DNA. TRBV21-1 is tagged as a pseudogene. The CDR3 is 16 amino acids. The CDR3 protein is CASSKGVERARGEQYF. The CDR3 nucleotides are TGTGCCAGCAGCAAAGGAGTCGAGCGGGCCAGGGGGGAGCAGTACTTC.

The genes are TRBV4-1 and TRBJ2-5, with 12 positions matching TRBD2. V shed 4 bases, J shed 0 bases, and the junction held 3 bases outside the gene matches. Germline V CDR1 and CDR2: MGHRA, YSYEKL. This CDR3 is built from 16 residues. As DNA, the CDR3 is TGCGCCAGCAGCCCGACTAGCGGGGGAAACCAAGAGACCCAGTACTTC. This sequence encodes CASSPTSGGNQETQYF.

The CDR3 reads CASSLRTENEKLFF. The CDR3 DNA follows: TGTGCCAGCAGCTTAAGGACAGAAAATGAAAAACTGTTTTTT. The gene calls are TRBV7-9 and TRBJ1-4; D may be TRBD1 (6 bases). CDR1 and CDR2 from the germline V gene are SEHNR and FQNEAQ (reference sequence). This CDR3 spans 14 amino acids. Trimming took off 2 bases at V and 5 bases at J, with 9 bases between the two ends.

The chain's CDR3 is CASSMVLGGDYNEQFF. The CDR3 coding sequence is TGTGCCAGCAGTATGGTCCTCGGCGGGGACTACAATGAGCAGTTCTTC. V is TRBV28 and J is TRBJ2-1, with D possibly being TRBD2 (6 bases). Between the trimmed V and J ends, which lost 5 bases and 3 bases, there was a span of 17 bases. The germline gives CDR1 MDHEN, CDR2 SYDVKM. The CDR3 length is 16 residues.

The chain is built from TRBV5-1 and TRBJ1-2; no firm D call. The length of the CDR3 is 14 residues. V was pared by 4 bases and J by 8 bases, with 18 bases between. Germline V lookup: CDR1 SGHRS, CDR2 YFSETQ. CDR3 amino acids: CASSPSGELGGYTF. The CDR3 region has the DNA TGCGCCAGCAGCCCCAGTGGGGAGCTCGGGGGCTACACCTTC.

This clonotype was seen only a few times. The chain employs TRBV28 and TRBJ1-2, with 8 nucleotides matching TRBD1. The CDR3 contains 15 residues. Losses at the gene ends were 4 bases for V and 2 bases for J; bases not matched to a gene: 6. Germline lookup yields CDR1 MDHEN and CDR2 SYDVKM. The CDR3 region has the DNA TGTGCCAGCAGTTCCTCCCGGACAGGGAACTATGGCTACACCTTC. Translated: CASSSSRTGNYGYTF.

V and J are TRBV20-1 and TRBJ1-1; TRBD1 agrees at 7 bases. The CDR3 is 13 residues long. The junction had 5 bases not matched to a gene; V was cut back by 6 bases and J by 1 base. Germline lookup yields CDR1 DFQATT and CDR2 SNEGSKA (reference sequence). The chain's CDR3 is CSASTGSNTEAFF. In DNA, the CDR3 is TGCAGTGCCTCGACAGGGTCGAACACTGAAGCTTTCTTT.

This clonotype came up a few times. The J gene is TRBJ2-1, the V gene TRBV11-2, with D maybe TRBD1 (5 bases). V dropped 7 bases and J dropped 0 bases, with 13 bases sitting between them. Germline V gives CDR1 SGHAT, CDR2 FQNNGV. There are 15 residues in the CDR3. The CDR3 is CASNSQVSSYNEQFF. DNA of the CDR3: TGTGCCAGCAACTCACAGGTTAGCTCCTACAATGAGCAGTTCTTC.

In its sample, this clonotype was seen a few times. The genes are TRBV7-2 and TRBJ2-3; 9 nucleotides match TRBD1. Germline lookup yields CDR1 SGHTA and CDR2 FQGNSA. This CDR3 spans 15 amino acids. V lost 3 bases to trimming and J lost 5 bases; unmatched junction nucleotides: 6. Written as DNA, the CDR3 is TGTGCCAGCAGCTTCCGGGGACAGGGTATAGATACGCAGTATTTT. This sequence encodes CASSFRGQGIDTQYF.

In this sample, this clonotype turned up a few times. J is TRBJ1-4 and V is TRBV21-1; the table's TRBD1 call for D was not verified on the DNA. TRBV21-1 constitutes a pseudogene. The CDR3 is made up of 15 amino acids. The CDR3 nucleotides are TGTGCCAGCAGCAAAGGAGACAGGGATCTTGAAAAACTGTTTTTT. It is translated as CASSKGDRDLEKLFF.

This clonotype came up many times. The chain combines TRBV25-1 with TRBJ2-1, with D maybe TRBD2 (6 bases). The length of the CDR3 is 16 residues. V lost 1 base, J lost 6 bases, and 16 bases lay in between. CDR1 and CDR2 (germline): MGHDK, SYGVNS. In DNA, the CDR3 is TGTGCCAGCAGTGAATCACCCCCGACTAGGACCAATGAGCAGTTCTTC. The encoded protein is CASSESPPTRTNEQFF.

The rearrangement links TRBV6-5 to TRBJ2-7, with D hard to call. V gave up 0 bases and J gave up 6 bases, with 27 bases separating them. The length of the CDR3 is 19 residues. The germline V gene has CDR1 MNHEY and CDR2 SVGAGI. The CDR3 sequence: CASSYSMLEQSSVGREQYF. The CDR3 bases are TGTGCCAGCAGTTACTCGATGCTAGAACAAAGCAGTGTTGGGCGCGAGCAGTACTTC.

The table lists this clonotype with a few counts. The rearrangement links TRBV5-1 to TRBJ2-7; 15 bases agree with TRBD2. Germline V lookup: CDR1 SGHRS, CDR2 YFSETQ. Trimming took 1 base from V and 2 from J; bases not matched to a gene: 7. CDR3 size: 18 residues. This chain's CDR3 is CASSLPGLAGGDPYEQYF. The CDR3, as DNA: TGCGCCAGCAGCTTGCCGGGACTAGCGGGAGGAGACCCCTACGAGCAGTACTTC. The full variable domain, completed using reference TRBV5-1 and TRBJ2-7, is KAGVTQTPRYLIKTRGQQVTLSCSPISGHRSVSWYQQTPGQGLQFLFEYFSETQRNKGNFPGRFSGRQFSNSRSEMNVSTLELGDSALYLCASSLPGLAGGDPYEQYFGPGTRLTVT.

V and J are TRBV14 and TRBJ2-4, with TRBD2 matching over 8 bases. The J call could be wrong; TRBJ2-7 is a better fit for the DNA end. This CDR3 contains 15 residues. Germline V gene sequence: CDR1 SGHDN, CDR2 FVKESK. CDR3 nucleotides: TGTGCCAGCAGCCGCTACTCCGGGGGGGCCTACGAGCAGTACTTC. Translated, it gives CASSRYSGGAYEQYF.

The chain recombines TRBV4-2 with TRBJ1-3; D might be TRBD1 (5 bases). CDR1 is LGHNA and CDR2 is YNFKEQ in the germline V gene. This CDR3 is 17 amino acids long. V was cut by 0 bases and J by 0 bases, with 12 bases left in between. CDR3 residues: CASSQDPWGSSGNTIYF. CDR3 in DNA: TGTGCCAGCAGCCAAGATCCTTGGGGCAGCTCTGGAAACACCATATATTTT.

The chain joins TRBV25-1 to TRBJ2-1; D unresolved. The V gene lost 4 bases and the J gene lost 2 bases, with 12 bases spanning the gap. Germline CDR1 reads MGHDK; CDR2 reads SYGVNS. This CDR3 is built from 15 residues. The CDR3 protein is CASSVGEQPYNEQFF. CDR3 in DNA: TGTGCCAGCAGTGTAGGCGAGCAGCCCTACAATGAGCAGTTCTTC.

The chain uses TRBV29-1 and TRBJ2-1; weak D call: TRBD2 (6 bases). The CDR3 sequence is 15 residues long. V was shortened by 3 bases and J by 2 bases, with 14 bases between the two germline ends. Germline loops: CDR1 SQVTM, CDR2 ANQGSEA. CDR3 sequence (DNA): TGCAGCGTTGAGGGGACTGGCGGTCCCTACAATGAGCAGTTCTTC. It is translated as CSVEGTGGPYNEQFF.

This chain connects TRBV20-1 to TRBJ2-3; D remains unclear. Germline CDR1 DFQATT, CDR2 SNEGSKA (reference sequence). The CDR3 has 14 residues. V was pared by 3 bases and J by 7 bases, with 17 bases between. The CDR3 nucleotides are TGCAGTGCTAGGGTTTTTTCGGTGGATTATACGCAGTATTTT. Translating gives CSARVFSVDYTQYF.

The V gene is TRBV18, the J gene TRBJ2-3, with D possibly TRBD2 on 6 matching bases. The CDR3 extends over 18 amino acids. Trimming removed 2 bases at V and 2 bases at J, with 20 bases between. CDR1 KGHSH and CDR2 LQKENI come from the germline V gene. The chain's CDR3 is CASSPIGLRRHSTDTQYF. The CDR3 DNA reads TGTGCCAGCTCACCAATCGGACTACGCCGCCATTCCACAGATACGCAGTATTTT.

This clonotype was recorded a few times. The chain has TRBV29-1 and TRBJ2-1; D ambiguous. Trimming pared 1 base from V and 12 bases from J, leaving 10 bases between. Germline CDR1 SQVTM, CDR2 ANQGSEA. The CDR3 runs to 11 residues. CDR3 DNA sequence: TGCAGCGTTGAAGGGGGTGAGGCGCAGTTCTTC. Translating it yields CSVEGGEAQFF.

J is TRBJ2-1 and V is TRBV20-1; D is perhaps TRBD1 (5 bases). Germline-derived CDR1 and CDR2 are DFQATT and SNEGSKA (reference sequence). The CDR3 length is 13 residues. The CDR3 DNA is TGCAGCTGGACAAGACTTAACGACAATGAGCAGTTCTTC. It yields the protein CSWTRLNDNEQFF.

This clonotype was detected a few times. This sequence joins TRBV6-5 and TRBJ2-3; D not resolved. Germline loops: CDR1 MNHEY, CDR2 SVGAGI. Trimming shortened V by 6 bases and J by 6 bases, and 10 bases separated the two germline ends. The CDR3 has 12 residues. CDR3 coding DNA: TGTGCCAGCAGCTACGAAGGGGATACGCAGTATTTT. Encoded protein: CASSYEGDTQYF.